The 25 T cell receptor beta chains presented below share a single source sample, sequenced in a study of blood T cell repertoires in COVID-19. Only in-frame clones appear in the TCRdb table, and some are missing; sequencing was by immunoSEQ multiplex PCR. The sample records about 360,000 clones, around 90% being singletons. Input material: peripheral blood. Every receptor here comes from a human donor in a cohort sampled during active COVID-19.

The chain joins TRBV28 to TRBJ1-5, with 9 bases identical to TRBD1. CDR1 is MDHEN, CDR2 SYDVKM, per germline. V lost 5 bases to trimming and J lost 7 bases; unmatched junction nucleotides: 6. The length of the CDR3 is 14 residues. The CDR3 loop is CASSPHRGLQPQHF. The CDR3 coding sequence is TGTGCCAGCAGTCCCCACAGGGGGCTCCAGCCCCAGCATTTT.

This clone was found once. The chain has TRBV5-1 and TRBJ2-3, with 8 bases identical to TRBD2. The germline V gene encodes CDR1 SGHRS and CDR2 YFSETQ. Unmatched junction bases numbered 3, after V lost 1 base and J lost 5 bases. This CDR3 is 14 amino acids long. The CDR3, as DNA: TGCGCCAGCAGCTTGAGGCTAGCGGGAGATACGCAGTATTTT. It specifies CASSLRLAGDTQYF.

The chain is built from TRBV4-2 and TRBJ2-5, with 8 bases aligning to TRBD2. The trim removed 0 bases at V and 2 bases at J, leaving 14 bases unmatched. This CDR3 comprises 19 residues. Germline V gene data show CDR1 as LGHNA and CDR2 as YNFKEQ. The chain's CDR3 is CASSQEGGRASGLQETQYF. The DNA for the CDR3 is TGTGCCAGCAGCCAAGAAGGAGGACGGGCTAGCGGGTTACAAGAGACCCAGTACTTC.

This chain joins TRBV3-1 (or the pseudogene TRBV3-2) and TRBJ1-5; D uncertain. The CDR3 contains 16 residues. Trimming took off 1 base at V and 0 bases at J, with 10 bases between the two ends. The germline V gene has CDR1 LGHDT and CDR2 YNNKEL (reference sequence). The CDR3 reads CASSQGWAVSNQPQHF. The CDR3 DNA reads as TGTGCCAGCAGCCAAGGTTGGGCAGTTAGCAATCAGCCCCAGCATTTT.

This clone has just a few counts. The chain has TRBV5-4 and TRBJ1-6, with 11 bases matching TRBD1. In germline, CDR1 is SGHNT, CDR2 YYREEE (reference sequence). The CDR3 sequence is 16 residues long. V gave up 0 bases and J gave up 9 bases; unmatched junction bases: 5. The CDR3 DNA is TGTGCCAGCAGCTTGGCCCTTGGACAGGGGGCTTCACCCCTCCACTTT. It yields the protein CASSLALGQGASPLHF.

The chain is built from TRBV29-1 and TRBJ1-1; D unresolved. The CDR3 spans 12 residues. Trimming stripped 4 bases from V and 6 bases from J, with 12 bases between. From germline, CDR1 is SQVTM and CDR2 ANQGSEA. CDR3 sequence reads: CSVGMARAEAFF. CDR3 bases: TGCAGCGTTGGGATGGCGAGGGCTGAAGCTTTCTTT.

The chain links TRBV2 to TRBJ1-2, with 7 bases identical to TRBD1. Germline CDR1 and CDR2: SNHLY and FYNNEI. CDR3 length: 13 amino acids. The junction had 5 bases not matched to a gene; V was cut back by 5 bases and J by 5 bases. CDR3 nucleotide sequence: TGTGCCAGCAGTCCCGGGACAGCATATGGCTACACCTTC. Amino acids: CASSPGTAYGYTF. Supplemented by reference TRBV2 and TRBJ1-2, the full variable domain reads EPEVTQTPSHQVTQMGQEVILRCVPISNHLYFYWYRQILGQKVEFLVSFYNNEISEKSEIFDDQFSVERPDGSNFTLKIRSTKLEDSAMYFCASSPGTAYGYTFGSGTRLTVV.

The CDR3 reads CASSPIGNTIYF. In DNA, the CDR3 is TGTGCCAGCAGCCCCATCGGAAACACCATATATTTT. The chain is built from TRBV6-5 and TRBJ1-3; D gene unclear. The V end was cut by 6 bases, the J end by 4 bases, with 7 bases between. Germline V lookup: CDR1 MNHEY, CDR2 SVGAGI. There are 12 residues in the CDR3.

This rearrangement joins TRBV7-8 to TRBJ1-4; 11 nucleotides agree with TRBD1. From germline, CDR1 is SGHVS and CDR2 FQNEAQ. The CDR3 has 17 amino acids. V was pared by 2 bases and J by 3 bases, with 5 bases of the junction left unmatched. CDR3 sequence reads: CASSLRDRGMPNEKLFF. CDR3 bases: TGTGCCAGCAGCTTACGGGACAGGGGGATGCCTAATGAAAAACTGTTTTTT. Together with reference TRBV7-8 and TRBJ1-4, the CDR3 gives the full variable domain: GAGVSQSPRYKVAKRGQDVALRCDPISGHVSLFWYQQALGQGPEFLTYFQNEAQLDKSGLPSDRFFAERPEGSVSTLKIQRTQQEDSAVYLCASSLRDRGMPNEKLFFGSGTQLSVL.

The rearrangement joins TRBV9 to TRBJ2-7, with 11 positions matching TRBD1. The CDR3 consists of 15 residues. Per germline, CDR1 SGDLS and CDR2 YYNGEE. V dropped 3 bases and J dropped 7; count of bases not matched to a gene: 9. The CDR3 DNA follows: TGTGCCAGCAGCGCCCGGGACAGGGGGATGCGAGAGCAGTACTTC. The encoded protein is CASSARDRGMREQYF.

This clone was recorded only once. The chain joins TRBV9 to TRBJ2-3; 9 bases line up with TRBD1. CDR1 is SGDLS and CDR2 is YYNGEE in the germline V gene. The CDR3 extends over 14 amino acids. Trimming removed 5 bases from V and 7 bases from J; junction bases left unmatched: 8. The CDR3 protein is CASSAGTGLHTQYF. Written as DNA, the CDR3 is TGTGCCAGCAGTGCCGGGACAGGGCTGCATACGCAGTATTTT.

The chain is built from TRBV7-9 and TRBJ1-1; D remains ambiguous. Germline loops: CDR1 SEHNR, CDR2 FQNEAQ (reference sequence). This CDR3 region has 13 residues. V was trimmed by 2 bases and J by 0 bases, leaving 4 bases between them. The CDR3 reads CASSLQLNTEAFF. As DNA, the CDR3 is TGTGCCAGCAGCTTACAGTTGAACACTGAAGCTTTCTTT.

The chain links TRBV9 to TRBJ2-7; no firm D call. V was clipped by 3 bases and J by 4 bases, with 14 bases between them. This CDR3 is 14 amino acids long. In germline, CDR1 is SGDLS, CDR2 YYNGEE. For the CDR3, the DNA is TGTGCCAGCAGCGCGACCCTAGAGAGTTACGAGCAGTACTTC. It translates to CASSATLESYEQYF. The entire variable domain, with the rest obtained from reference TRBV9 and TRBJ2-7, is as follows: DSGVTQTPKHLITATGQRVTLRCSPRSGDLSVYWYQQSLDQGLQFLIQYYNGEERAKGNILERFSAQQFPDLHSELNLSSLELGDSALYFCASSATLESYEQYFGPGTRLTVT.

This sequence joins TRBV5-1 and TRBJ2-2; D is possibly TRBD1 (6 bases). V shed 0 bases and J shed 9 bases, with 9 bases lying between them. CDR1 and CDR2 from the germline V gene are SGHRS and YFSETQ. The CDR3 sequence is 13 residues long. The CDR3 spells CASSLARGRELFF. The CDR3 region has the DNA TGCGCCAGCAGCTTGGCCAGGGGCAGGGAGCTGTTTTTT.

This rearrangement joins TRBV11-2 to TRBJ2-7, with TRBD2 identical over 10 bases. V was clipped by 6 bases and J by 2 bases; unmatched bases: 4. Germline CDR1 reads SGHAT; CDR2 reads FQNNGV. This CDR3 is 14 amino acids long. This chain's CDR3 is CASSQSGGAYEQYF. CDR3 DNA sequence: TGTGCCAGCAGTCAAAGCGGGGGGGCCTACGAGCAGTACTTC.

The chain links TRBV21-1 to TRBJ2-7; the table assigns TRBD2, which was not confirmed against the DNA. TRBV21-1 corresponds to a pseudogene. The CDR3 has 14 amino acids. In DNA, the CDR3 is TGTGCCAGCAGCAAGACTAGGAGCTCCTACGAGCAGTACTTC. Protein: CASSKTRSSYEQYF.

V gene TRBV9 combines with J gene TRBJ2-5; the match to TRBD2 covers 11 bases. The CDR3 spans 16 residues. The J segment lost 5 bases and the V segment lost 0 bases, leaving 6 bases of the junction unmatched. Germline V CDR1 and CDR2: SGDLS, YYNGEE. CDR3 DNA: TGTGCCAGCAGCGTAGAAGTAGCGGGGGGGACTGAGACCCAGTACTTC. Protein sequence: CASSVEVAGGTETQYF.

In this sample, this clone turned up once. The chain recombines TRBV13 with TRBJ1-2, with D possibly TRBD1 on 6 matching bases. The CDR3 totals 14 residues. The V end lost 0 bases, the J end lost 5 bases, and 10 bases lay between the germline ends. The V gene's germline CDR1 is PRHDT and CDR2 FYEKMQ (reference sequence). CDR3 DNA: TGTGCCAGCAGCTTAGGCCACCAGGGGTATGGCTACACCTTC. Protein sequence: CASSLGHQGYGYTF.

V usage is TRBV6-6 and J usage is TRBJ2-6; tentative D call: TRBD1 (5 bases). Germline V gene lookup returns CDR1 MNHNY and CDR2 SVGAGI (reference sequence). Trimming removed 6 bases at V and 3 bases at J, with 6 bases between. CDR3 length: 13 residues. In DNA form, the CDR3 reads TGTGCCAGCAGAGGGGTTGGGGCCAACGTCCTGACTTTC. Translation: CASRGVGANVLTF.

This chain connects TRBV4-1 to TRBJ1-1; D might be TRBD1 (6 bases). V was trimmed by 4 bases and J by 3 bases, leaving 18 bases between them. This CDR3 has 16 amino acids. The V gene's germline CDR1 is MGHRA and CDR2 YSYEKL. The CDR3 DNA is TGCGCCAGCAGCCCACGCCACCGGGACACTTACACTGAAGCTTTCTTT. It translates to CASSPRHRDTYTEAFF.

This chain uses TRBV18 with TRBJ2-5, with 7 positions matching TRBD1. Trimming took 3 bases from V and 5 from J; bases not matched to a gene: 6. The CDR3 runs to 14 residues. Germline CDR1 is KGHSH and CDR2 is LQKENI. The CDR3, as DNA: TGTGCCAGCTCACCGCGACAGGGTGAGGAGACCCAGTACTTC. Translated: CASSPRQGEETQYF.

The chain employs TRBV7-8 and TRBJ1-5, with TRBD1 as a possible D gene (5 bases). Germline-derived CDR1 and CDR2 are SGHVS and FQNEAQ. CDR3 length: 16 amino acids. With 0 bases removed from V and 0 bases from J, the gap between germline ends came to 9 bases. The CDR3 is CASSLAGPSSNQPQHF. CDR3 sequence (DNA): TGTGCCAGCAGCTTAGCGGGGCCAAGTAGCAATCAGCCCCAGCATTTT. Filled out from reference TRBV7-8 and TRBJ1-5, the complete variable domain reads GAGVSQSPRYKVAKRGQDVALRCDPISGHVSLFWYQQALGQGPEFLTYFQNEAQLDKSGLPSDRFFAERPEGSVSTLKIQRTQQEDSAVYLCASSLAGPSSNQPQHFGDGTRLSIL.

The chain links TRBV30 to TRBJ1-2; TRBD1 might be the D (5 bases). The CDR3 sequence is 12 residues long. The ends were cut back, 5 bases at V and 7 bases at J, with 14 bases in the middle. Germline CDR1 reads GTSNPN; CDR2 reads SVGIG (reference sequence). CDR3 region: CAWGKRGRGYTF. CDR3 sequence (DNA): TGTGCCTGGGGGAAAAGGGGTCGTGGCTACACCTTC.

To note about this clone: The sample holds other DNA sequences that translate to the same CDR3. This chain connects TRBV4-1 to TRBJ2-7; possible D gene TRBD1, 6 bases. Trimming cost V 0 bases and J 2 bases, with 11 bases left between them. The germline CDR1 and CDR2 sequences are MGHRA and YSYEKL. This CDR3 comprises 15 residues. The CDR3 sequence: CASSQDASGAYEQYF. CDR3 DNA: TGCGCCAGCAGCCAAGATGCCTCAGGGGCCTACGAGCAGTACTTC.

This chain links TRBV6-4 with TRBJ2-1; 9 positions agree with TRBD2. Losses at the gene ends were 4 bases for V and 9 bases for J; bases not matched to a gene: 4. The germline gives CDR1 MRHNA, CDR2 SNTAGT. The CDR3 sequence is 13 residues long. In DNA form, the CDR3 reads TGTGCCAGCAGTGGCGCGGGGGGGGGTGAGCAGTTCTTC. Residues: CASSGAGGGEQFF.